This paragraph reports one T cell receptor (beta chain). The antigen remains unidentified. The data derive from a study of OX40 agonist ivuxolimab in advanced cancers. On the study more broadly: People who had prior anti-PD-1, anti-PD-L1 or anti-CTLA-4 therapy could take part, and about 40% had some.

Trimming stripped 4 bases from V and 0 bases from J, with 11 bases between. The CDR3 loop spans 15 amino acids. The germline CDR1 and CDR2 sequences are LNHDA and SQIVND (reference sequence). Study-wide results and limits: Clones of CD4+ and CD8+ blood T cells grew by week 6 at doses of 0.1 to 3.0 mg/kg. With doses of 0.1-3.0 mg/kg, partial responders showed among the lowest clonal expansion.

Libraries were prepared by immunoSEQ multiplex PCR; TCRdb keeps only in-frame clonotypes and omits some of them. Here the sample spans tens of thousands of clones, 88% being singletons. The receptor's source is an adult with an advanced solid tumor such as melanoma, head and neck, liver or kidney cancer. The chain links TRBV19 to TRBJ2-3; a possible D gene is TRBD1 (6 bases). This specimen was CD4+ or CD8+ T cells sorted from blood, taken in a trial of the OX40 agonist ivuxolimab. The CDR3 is CASSTRQASTDTQYF. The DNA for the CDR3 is TGTGCCAGTAGTACTAGACAGGCGAGCACAGATACGCAGTATTTT.